Each of the 9 T cell receptor beta chains below was sequenced from the same sample in a study of vaccination and CD4 T cells after COVID-19. The antigens for these receptors are not known. The treatment: approximately 9-day PBMC culture with coronavirus spike peptide pools or control peptides (ViraFEST assay). At the Johns Hopkins FTIC core, DNA taken from cultured CD4+ T cells was sequenced by way of the Oncomine TCR Beta short-read assay. One entry per CDR3 protein results from TCRdb running MiXCR on the PCR reads. The table lists around 4,400 distinct CDR3 sequences, 78% of them singletons. Sequenced: CD4+ T cells from blood, cultured in vitro. Every receptor here comes from a human donor who had recovered from COVID-19.

This sequence joins TRBV2 and TRBJ1-2, with TRBD1 as a possible D gene (5 bases). V dropped 1 base and J dropped 6 bases, with 15 bases sitting between them. CDR1 and CDR2 from the germline V gene are SNHLY and FYNNEI. The CDR3 loop spans 15 amino acids. In DNA, the CDR3 is TGTGCCAGCAGTGAAGGGGGACCGGTGCGCGATGGCTACACCTTC. This translates into CASSEGGPVRDGYTF. Full variable domain (rest looked up from reference TRBV2 and TRBJ1-2): EPEVTQTPSHQVTQMGQEVILRCVPISNHLYFYWYRQILGQKVEFLVSFYNNEISEKSEIFDDQFSVERPDGSNFTLKIRSTKLEDSAMYFCASSEGGPVRDGYTFGSGTRLTVV.

This chain uses TRBV6-1 with TRBJ1-1, with D possibly being TRBD1 (6 bases). Germline V gene lookup returns CDR1 MNHNS and CDR2 SASEGT. The germline V and J ends were trimmed by 3 bases and 4 bases, with 15 bases remaining between them. The CDR3 sequence is 15 residues long. As DNA, the CDR3 is TGTGCCAGCAGTGAGGAACCAGGGGTTGGCACTGAAGCTTTCTTT. It is translated as CASSEEPGVGTEAFF.

This clonotype was recorded a few times. The CDR3 loop is CSVEGQGADGYTF. The CDR3 DNA is TGCAGCGTTGAAGGACAGGGGGCAGATGGCTACACCTTC. V is TRBV29-1 and J is TRBJ1-2, with TRBD1 matching 10 bases. The CDR3 covers 13 residues. The germline CDR1 and CDR2 sequences are SQVTM and ANQGSEA. V shed 1 base and J 6 bases; nucleotides not matched to a gene: 2.

This clonotype was seen a single time. The chain employs TRBV19 and TRBJ2-7; 9 positions match TRBD1. With V trimmed by 5 bases and J by 2 bases, 7 bases remained unmatched. The CDR3 has 15 residues. Germline V gives CDR1 LNHDA, CDR2 SQIVND (reference sequence). The CDR3 region has the DNA TGTGCCAGTAGTTTACAGGGGGCCCCCACCTACGAGCAGTACTTC. This translates into CASSLQGAPTYEQYF.

The genes are TRBV7-2 and TRBJ2-5, with D hard to call. The CDR3 has 13 amino acids. V was cut by 1 base and J by 5 bases, with 8 bases left in between. Germline loops: CDR1 SGHTA, CDR2 FQGNSA. CDR3: CASSLGGGETQYF. CDR3 DNA: TGTGCCAGCAGCTTAGGGGGTGGGGAGACCCAGTACTTC.

The genes are TRBV9 and TRBJ2-2; the D gene is possibly TRBD1 (6 bases). Germline V gene data show CDR1 as SGDLS and CDR2 as YYNGEE. V lost 2 bases and J 2 bases, leaving 13 bases between the germline ends. The CDR3 consists of 16 residues. This CDR3 reads CASSVRTGINTGELFF. For the CDR3, the DNA is TGTGCCAGCAGCGTCCGAACAGGGATCAACACCGGGGAGCTGTTTTTT.

This chain joins TRBV7-2 and TRBJ1-2; weak D call: TRBD1 (6 bases). The CDR3 length is 14 residues. The V end lost 5 bases, the J end lost 6 bases, and 16 bases lay between the germline ends. Germline V CDR1 and CDR2: SGHTA, FQGNSA. The CDR3 reads CASSLPGRGHGYTF. CDR3 in DNA: TGTGCCAGCAGCCTACCCGGCAGGGGACATGGCTACACCTTC. The full variable domain, its missing parts supplied by reference TRBV7-2 and TRBJ1-2, is GAGVSQSPSNKVTEKGKDVELRCDPISGHTALYWYRQSLGQGLEFLIYFQGNSAPDKSGLPSDRFSAERTGGSVSTLTIQRTQQEDSAVYLCASSLPGRGHGYTFGSGTRLTVV.

The V gene is TRBV21-1, the J gene TRBJ1-3. TRBV21-1 is annotated as a pseudogene. This CDR3 has 15 amino acids. This chain's CDR3 is CANSKALGSGNTIYF. The CDR3 region has the DNA TGTGCCAACTCCAAAGCCTTAGGCTCTGGAAACACCATATATTTT.

The rearrangement joins TRBV30 to TRBJ1-5; 7 bases line up with TRBD1. V shed 5 bases, J shed 4 bases, and the junction held 14 bases outside the gene matches. The CDR3 is 16 amino acids. Germline CDR1 GTSNPN, CDR2 SVGIG (reference sequence). CDR3 in amino acids: CAWQGGERWGNQPQHF. DNA of the CDR3: TGTGCCTGGCAGGGGGGAGAGCGGTGGGGAAATCAGCCCCAGCATTTT.